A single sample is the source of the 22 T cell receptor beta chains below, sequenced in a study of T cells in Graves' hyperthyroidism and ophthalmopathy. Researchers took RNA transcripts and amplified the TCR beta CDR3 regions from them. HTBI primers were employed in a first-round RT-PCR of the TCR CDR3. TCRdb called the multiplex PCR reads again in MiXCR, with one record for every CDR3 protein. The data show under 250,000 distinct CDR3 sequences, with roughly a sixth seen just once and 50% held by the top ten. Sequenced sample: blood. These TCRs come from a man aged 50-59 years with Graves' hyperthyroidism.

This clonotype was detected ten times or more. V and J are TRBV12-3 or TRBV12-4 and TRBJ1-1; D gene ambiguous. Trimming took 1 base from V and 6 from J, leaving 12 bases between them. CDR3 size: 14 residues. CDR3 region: CASSLVGVRAEAFF. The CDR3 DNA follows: TGTGCCAGCAGTTTAGTTGGGGTGAGGGCTGAAGCTTTCTTT.

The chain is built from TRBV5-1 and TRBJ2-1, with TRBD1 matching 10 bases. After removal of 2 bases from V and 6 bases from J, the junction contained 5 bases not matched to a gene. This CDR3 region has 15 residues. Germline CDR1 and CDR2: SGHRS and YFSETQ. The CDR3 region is CASSFGGTGVNEQFF. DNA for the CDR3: TGCGCCAGCAGCTTCGGGGGGACAGGGGTCAATGAGCAGTTCTTC.

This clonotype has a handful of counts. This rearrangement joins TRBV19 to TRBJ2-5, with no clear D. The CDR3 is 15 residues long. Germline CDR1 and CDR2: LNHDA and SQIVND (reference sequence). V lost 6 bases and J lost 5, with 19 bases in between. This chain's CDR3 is CASRESPPSWETQYF. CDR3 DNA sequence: TGTGCCAGTAGGGAGAGCCCTCCGTCGTGGGAGACCCAGTACTTC.

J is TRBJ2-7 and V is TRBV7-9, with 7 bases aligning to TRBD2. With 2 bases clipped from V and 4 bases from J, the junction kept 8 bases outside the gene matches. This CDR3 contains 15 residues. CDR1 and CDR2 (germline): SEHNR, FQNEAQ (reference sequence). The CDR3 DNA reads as TGTGCCAGCAGCTTATCGGGTAGCGGGTCATACGAGCAGTACTTC. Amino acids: CASSLSGSGSYEQYF.

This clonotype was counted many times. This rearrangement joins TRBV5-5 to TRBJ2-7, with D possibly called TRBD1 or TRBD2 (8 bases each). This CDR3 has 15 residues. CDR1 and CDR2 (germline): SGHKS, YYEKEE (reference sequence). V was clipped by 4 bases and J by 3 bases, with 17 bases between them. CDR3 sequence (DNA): TGTGCCAGCAGCCGCGGGGGGACAGGATTCTACGAGCAGTACTTC. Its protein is CASSRGGTGFYEQYF. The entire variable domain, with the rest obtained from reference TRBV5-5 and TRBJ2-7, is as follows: DAGVTQSPTHLIKTRGQQVTLRCSPISGHKSVSWYQQVLGQGPQFIFQYYEKEERGRGNFPDRFSARQFPNYSSELNVNALLLGDSALYLCASSRGGTGFYEQYFGPGTRLTVT.

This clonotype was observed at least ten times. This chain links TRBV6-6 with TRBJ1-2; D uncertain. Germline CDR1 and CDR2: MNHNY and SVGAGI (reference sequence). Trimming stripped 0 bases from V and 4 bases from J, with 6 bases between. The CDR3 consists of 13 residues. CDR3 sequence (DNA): TGTGCCAGCAGTTACTCGACCGGCTATGGCTACACCTTC. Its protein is CASSYSTGYGYTF.

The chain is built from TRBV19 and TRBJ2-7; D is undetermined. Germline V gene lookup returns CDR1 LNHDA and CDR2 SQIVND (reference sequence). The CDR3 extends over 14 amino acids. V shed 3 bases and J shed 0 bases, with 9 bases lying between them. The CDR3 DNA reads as TGTGCCAGTAGTATCGCCGGACGCTCCTACGAGCAGTACTTC. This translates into CASSIAGRSYEQYF.

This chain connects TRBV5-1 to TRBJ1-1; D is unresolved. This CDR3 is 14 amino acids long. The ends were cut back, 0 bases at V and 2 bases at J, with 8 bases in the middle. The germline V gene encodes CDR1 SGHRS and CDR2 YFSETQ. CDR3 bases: TGCGCCAGCAGCTTGGCCGGTGATAACACTGAAGCTTTCTTT. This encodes CASSLAGDNTEAFF.

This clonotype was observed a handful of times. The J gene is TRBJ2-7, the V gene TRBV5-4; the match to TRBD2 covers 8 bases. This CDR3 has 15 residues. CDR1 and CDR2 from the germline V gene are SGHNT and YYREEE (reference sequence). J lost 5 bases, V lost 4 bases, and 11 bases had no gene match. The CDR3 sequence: CASSPGGELSDEQYF. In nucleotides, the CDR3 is TGTGCCAGCAGCCCCGGGGGGGAATTATCGGACGAGCAGTACTTC.

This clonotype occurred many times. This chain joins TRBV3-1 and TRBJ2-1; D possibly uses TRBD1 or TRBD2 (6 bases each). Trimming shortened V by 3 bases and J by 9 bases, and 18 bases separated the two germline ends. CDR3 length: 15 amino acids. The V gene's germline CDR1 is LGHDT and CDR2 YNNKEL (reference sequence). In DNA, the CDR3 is TGTGCCAGCAGCCAGGTAGGGGGGAGAAGCGGTGAGCAGTTCTTC. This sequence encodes CASSQVGGRSGEQFF.

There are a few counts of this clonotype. CDR3 sequence reads: CATSEAGGYNEQFF. The CDR3 nucleotides read TGTGCCACCAGTGAAGCGGGAGGCTACAATGAGCAGTTCTTC. The V gene is TRBV24-1, the J gene TRBJ2-1; 9 bases are a match to TRBD2. Germline lookup yields CDR1 KGHDR and CDR2 SFDVKD. This CDR3 comprises 14 residues. The junction had 0 bases not matched to a gene; V was cut back by 4 bases and J by 3 bases.

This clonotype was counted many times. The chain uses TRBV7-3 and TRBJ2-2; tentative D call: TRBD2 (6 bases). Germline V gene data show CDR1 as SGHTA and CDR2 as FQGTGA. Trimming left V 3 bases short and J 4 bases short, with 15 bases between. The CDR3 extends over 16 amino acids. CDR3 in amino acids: CASSLEPGAGTGELFF. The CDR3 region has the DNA TGTGCCAGCAGCTTGGAGCCGGGAGCAGGCACCGGGGAGCTGTTTTTT.

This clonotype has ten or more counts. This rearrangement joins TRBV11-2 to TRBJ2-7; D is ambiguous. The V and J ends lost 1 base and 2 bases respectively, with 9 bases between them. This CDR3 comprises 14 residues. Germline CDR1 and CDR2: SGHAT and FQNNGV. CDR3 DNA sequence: TGTGCCAGCAGCTTAGCTCTGGCTACCTACGAGCAGTACTTC. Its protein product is CASSLALATYEQYF.

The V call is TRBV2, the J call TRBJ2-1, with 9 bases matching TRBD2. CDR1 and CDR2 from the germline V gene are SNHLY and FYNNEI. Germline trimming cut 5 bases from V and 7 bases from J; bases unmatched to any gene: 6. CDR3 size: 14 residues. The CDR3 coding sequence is TGTGCCAGCAGTAGCCTAACTAGCGGGAATGAGCAGTTCTTC. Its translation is CASSSLTSGNEQFF.

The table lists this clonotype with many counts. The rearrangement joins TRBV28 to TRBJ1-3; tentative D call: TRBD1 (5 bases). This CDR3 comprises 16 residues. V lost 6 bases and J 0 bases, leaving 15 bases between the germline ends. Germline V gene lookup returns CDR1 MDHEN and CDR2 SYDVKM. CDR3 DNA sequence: TGTGCCAGCAGGAAGGGGTTGGTGAGCTCTGGAAACACCATATATTTT. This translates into CASRKGLVSSGNTIYF.

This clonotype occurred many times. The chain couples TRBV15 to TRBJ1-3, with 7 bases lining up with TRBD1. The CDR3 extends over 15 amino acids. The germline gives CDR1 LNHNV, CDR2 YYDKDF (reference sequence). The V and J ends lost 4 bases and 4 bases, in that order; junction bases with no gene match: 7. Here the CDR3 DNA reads TGTGCCACCAGCAAAACAGGGGTTTACGGAAACACCATATATTTT. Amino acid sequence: CATSKTGVYGNTIYF.

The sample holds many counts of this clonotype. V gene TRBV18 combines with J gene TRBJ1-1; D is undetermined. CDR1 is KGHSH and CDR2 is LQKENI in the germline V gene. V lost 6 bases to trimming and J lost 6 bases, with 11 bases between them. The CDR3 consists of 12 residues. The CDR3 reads CASSVEIAEAFF. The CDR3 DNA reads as TGTGCCAGCTCGGTGGAAATCGCTGAAGCTTTCTTT.

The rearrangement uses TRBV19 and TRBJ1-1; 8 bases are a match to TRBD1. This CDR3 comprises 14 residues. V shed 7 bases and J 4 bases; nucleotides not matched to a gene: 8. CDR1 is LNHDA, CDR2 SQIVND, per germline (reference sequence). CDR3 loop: CASTKTGASTEAFF. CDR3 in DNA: TGTGCCAGTACCAAGACAGGGGCCAGCACTGAAGCTTTCTTT.

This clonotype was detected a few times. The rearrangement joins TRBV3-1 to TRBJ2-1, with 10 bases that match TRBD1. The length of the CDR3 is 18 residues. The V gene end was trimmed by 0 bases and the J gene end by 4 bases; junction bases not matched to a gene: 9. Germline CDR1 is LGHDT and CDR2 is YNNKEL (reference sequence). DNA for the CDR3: TGTGCCAGCAGCCAAGATCCCAGCCCGGGACAGGGGTACAATGAGCAGTTCTTC. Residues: CASSQDPSPGQGYNEQFF.

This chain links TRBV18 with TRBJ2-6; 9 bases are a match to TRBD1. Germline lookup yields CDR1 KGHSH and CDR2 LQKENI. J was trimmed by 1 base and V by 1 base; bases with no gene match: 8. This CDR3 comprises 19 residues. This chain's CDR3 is CASSPRGTGHGSGANVLTF. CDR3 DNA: TGTGCCAGCTCACCACGCGGGACAGGGCATGGATCTGGGGCCAACGTCCTGACTTTC.

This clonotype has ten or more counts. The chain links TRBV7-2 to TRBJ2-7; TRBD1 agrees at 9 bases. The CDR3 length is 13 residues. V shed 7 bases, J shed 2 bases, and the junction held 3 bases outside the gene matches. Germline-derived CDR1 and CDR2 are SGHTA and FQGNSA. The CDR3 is CASKRDRAYEQYF. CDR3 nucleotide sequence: TGTGCCAGCAAGAGGGACAGGGCCTACGAGCAGTACTTC.

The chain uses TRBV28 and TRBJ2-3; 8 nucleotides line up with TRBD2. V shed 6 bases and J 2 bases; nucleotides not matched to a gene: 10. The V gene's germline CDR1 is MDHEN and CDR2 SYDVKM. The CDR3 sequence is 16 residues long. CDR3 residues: CASSPSAGGSTDTQYF. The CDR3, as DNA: TGTGCCAGCAGCCCTTCGGCGGGGGGATCCACAGATACGCAGTATTTT.